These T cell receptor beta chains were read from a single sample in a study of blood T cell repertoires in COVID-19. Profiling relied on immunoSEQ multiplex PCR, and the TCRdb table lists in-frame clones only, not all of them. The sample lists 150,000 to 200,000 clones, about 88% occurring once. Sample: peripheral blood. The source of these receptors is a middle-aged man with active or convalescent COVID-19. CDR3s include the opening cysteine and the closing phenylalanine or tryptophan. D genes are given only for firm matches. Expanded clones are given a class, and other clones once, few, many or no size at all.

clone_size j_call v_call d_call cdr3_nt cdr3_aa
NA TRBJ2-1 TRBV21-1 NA TGTGCCAGCAGGTTACCGTCTATGAACTCCTACAATGAGCAGTTCTTC CASRLPSMNSYNEQFF
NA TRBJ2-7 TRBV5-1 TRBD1 TGCGCCAGCAGCTCGGGGATGACAGGGGGCCAATACGAGCAGTACTTC CASSSGMTGGQYEQYF
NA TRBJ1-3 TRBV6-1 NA TGTGCCAGCAGTGAAGTGGCAGGTACTGGAAACACCATATATTTT CASSEVAGTGNTIYF
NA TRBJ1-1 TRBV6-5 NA TGTGCCAGCAGTTACTCCCTAGGAGGCACTGAAGCTTTCTTT CASSYSLGGTEAFF
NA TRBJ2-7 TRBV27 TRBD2 TGTGCCAGCAGCCCCCGAATAGCGGGAGATTCCGAGCAGTACTTC CASSPRIAGDSEQYF
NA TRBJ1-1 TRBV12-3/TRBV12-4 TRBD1 TGTGCCAGCAGTTTCGACAGGGTAACTGAAGCTTTCTTT CASSFDRVTEAFF
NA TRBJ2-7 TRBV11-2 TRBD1 TGTGCCAGCAGCTTAGTAGGGGTGGCAGGGGGCTCCTACGAGCAGTACTTC CASSLVGVAGGSYEQYF
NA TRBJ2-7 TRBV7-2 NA TGTGCCAGCAGCCCAGGGGTAGGGTCTAACGAGCAGTACTTC CASSPGVGSNEQYF
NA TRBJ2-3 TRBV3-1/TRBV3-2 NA TGTGCCAGCAGCCAAGATGTGGCTAGCGGCACAGATACGCAGTATTTT CASSQDVASGTDTQYF
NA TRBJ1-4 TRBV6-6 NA TGTGCCAGTAGTGGGCAGAATGAAAAACTGTTTTTT CASSGQNEKLFF
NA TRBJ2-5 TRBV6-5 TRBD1 TGTGCCAGCAGGACCGGGACAGCACCCCAAGAGACCCAGTACTTC CASRTGTAPQETQYF
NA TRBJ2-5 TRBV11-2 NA TGTGCCAGCAGCTTCGGGTCTAACCCCCCAGAGACCCAGTACTTC CASSFGSNPPETQYF
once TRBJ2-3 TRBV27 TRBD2 TGTGCCAGCAGTTACGGCGGGGGGGGTTCAGATACGCAGTATTTT CASSYGGGGSDTQYF
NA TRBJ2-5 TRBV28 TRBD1 TGTGCCAGCAGTTGGGGACAGGGGTTGTTGGAGACCCAGTACTTC CASSWGQGLLETQYF
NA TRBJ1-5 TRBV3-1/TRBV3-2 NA TGTGCCAGCAGCCAAGGAGCCCTGGGTGATAGCCAGCCCCAGCATTTT CASSQGALGDSQPQHF
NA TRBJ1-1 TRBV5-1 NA TGCGCCAGCAGCTTGGCAACTGGAGGGGAAAGGGCTGAAGCTTTCTTT CASSLATGGERAEAFF
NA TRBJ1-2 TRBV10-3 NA TGTGCCATCAGTGAGGGGCTTACAGCCTTGGTCTATGGCTACACCTTC CAISEGLTALVYGYTF
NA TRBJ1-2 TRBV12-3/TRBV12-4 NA TGTGCCAGCAGTAGAGGGGGTGATGGCTACACCTTC CASSRGGDGYTF
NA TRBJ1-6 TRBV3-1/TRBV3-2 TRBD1 TGTGCCAGCAGCCCTAGCCCGGGACAGGGGTTAGGTTCACCCCTCCACTTT CASSPSPGQGLGSPLHF
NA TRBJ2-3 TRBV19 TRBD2 TGTGCCAGTCAAGCGGGGGTTACCTCCACAGATACGCAGTATTTT CASQAGVTSTDTQYF